This T cell receptor beta chain was sequenced for a study of cytomegalovirus exposure and HLA in healthy donors. Study results and caveats: Among TCR beta chains, those listed as cytomegalovirus-associated numbered some 170.

Profiling relied on immunoSEQ multiplex PCR, and the TCRdb table lists in-frame clones only, not all of them. This table holds approximately 200,000 clones, roughly 84% found once. After removal of 1 base from V and 7 bases from J, the junction contained 5 bases not matched to a gene. In germline, CDR1 is SEHNR, CDR2 FQNEAQ (reference sequence). The CDR3 length is 15 residues. A few counts support this clone. Its target is unknown. This receptor was obtained from a woman aged 25 to 45 in good health and CMV-seropositive. Material: PBMCs. This rearrangement joins TRBV7-9 to TRBJ1-3; 9 bases align to TRBD1. The CDR3 nucleotides are TGTGCCAGCAGCTTAGACGGGACAGGGTTTAACACCATATATTTT. Its protein product is CASSLDGTGFNTIYF.